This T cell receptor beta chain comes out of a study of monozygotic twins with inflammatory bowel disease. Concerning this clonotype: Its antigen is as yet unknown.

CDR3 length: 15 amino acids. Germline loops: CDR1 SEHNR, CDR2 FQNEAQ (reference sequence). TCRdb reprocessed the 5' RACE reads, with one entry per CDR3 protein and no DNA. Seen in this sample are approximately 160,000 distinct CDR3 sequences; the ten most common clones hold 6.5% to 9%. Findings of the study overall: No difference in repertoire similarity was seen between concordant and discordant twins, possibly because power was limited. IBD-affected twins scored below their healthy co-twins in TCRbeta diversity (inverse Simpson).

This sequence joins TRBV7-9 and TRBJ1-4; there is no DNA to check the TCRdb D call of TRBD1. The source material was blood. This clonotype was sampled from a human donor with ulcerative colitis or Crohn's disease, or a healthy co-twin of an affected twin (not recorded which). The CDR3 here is CASSAKGGGNEKLFF.